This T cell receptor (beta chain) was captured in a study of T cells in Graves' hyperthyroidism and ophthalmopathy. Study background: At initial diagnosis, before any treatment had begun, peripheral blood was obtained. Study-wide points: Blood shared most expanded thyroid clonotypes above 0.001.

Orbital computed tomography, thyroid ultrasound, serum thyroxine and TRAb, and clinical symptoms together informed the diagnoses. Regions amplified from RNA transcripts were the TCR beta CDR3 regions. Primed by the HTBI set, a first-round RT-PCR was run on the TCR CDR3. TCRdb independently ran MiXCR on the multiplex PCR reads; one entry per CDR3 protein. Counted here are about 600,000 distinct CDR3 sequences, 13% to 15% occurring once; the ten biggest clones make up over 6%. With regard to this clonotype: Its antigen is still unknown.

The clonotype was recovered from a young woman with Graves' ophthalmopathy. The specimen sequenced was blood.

The CDR3: CASSYSIYEGEAFF. In nucleotides, the CDR3 is TGTGCCAGCAGTTACTCGATTTACGAGGGGGAAGCTTTCTTT. The rearrangement links TRBV6-5 to TRBJ1-1, with TRBD1 as a possible D gene (5 bases). The CDR3 has 14 residues. Germline lookup yields CDR1 MNHEY and CDR2 SVGAGI. V was cut by 0 bases and J by 8 bases, with 13 bases left in between.